The T cell receptor (beta chain) described here comes from a study of blood T cell repertoires in COVID-19. Whole-study context: Spain, Italy and the United States supplied samples that represented acute and convalescent COVID-19.

While infection was still active, Seattle patients were enrolled and then followed longitudinally. Original processing methods: Researchers report that nucleated cell counts were estimated from reference gene primer amplification. The table came from immunoSEQ multiplex PCR; TCRdb's copy has only in-frame clones and leaves some out. From that table come the V and J calls and clone size; the DNA was used to work out D and trimming. Among 150,000 to 200,000 clones listed, 84% were seen once. Germline values: CDR1 GTSNPN, CDR2 SVGIG (reference sequence). V was cut by 3 bases and J by 1 base, with 9 bases left in between. The CDR3 sequence is 13 residues long.

This TCR derives from an elderly woman with COVID-19, enrolled during active disease. This rearrangement joins TRBV30 to TRBJ2-5; D unclear. The sequenced material came from peripheral blood. The CDR3 bases are TGTGCCTGGAGCGCCCTAAGCCAAGAGACCCAGTACTTC. Translating gives CAWSALSQETQYF.